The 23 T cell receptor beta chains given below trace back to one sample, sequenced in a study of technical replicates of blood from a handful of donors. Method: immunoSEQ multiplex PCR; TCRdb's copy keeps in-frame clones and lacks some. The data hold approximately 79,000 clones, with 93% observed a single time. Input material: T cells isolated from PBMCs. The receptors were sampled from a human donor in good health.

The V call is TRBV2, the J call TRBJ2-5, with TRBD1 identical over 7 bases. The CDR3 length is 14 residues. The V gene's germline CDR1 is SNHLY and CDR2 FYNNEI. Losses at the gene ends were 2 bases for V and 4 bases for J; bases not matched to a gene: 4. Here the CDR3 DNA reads TGTGCCAGCAGTGAAACAGGGGAAGGAGAGACCCAGTACTTC. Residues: CASSETGEGETQYF.

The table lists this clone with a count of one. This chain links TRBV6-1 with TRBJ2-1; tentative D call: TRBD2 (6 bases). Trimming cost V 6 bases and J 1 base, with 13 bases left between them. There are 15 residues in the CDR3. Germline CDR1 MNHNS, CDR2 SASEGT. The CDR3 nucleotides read TGTGCCAGCAGCAGAAGCGGGCAATCCTACAATGAGCAGTTCTTC. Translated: CASSRSGQSYNEQFF.

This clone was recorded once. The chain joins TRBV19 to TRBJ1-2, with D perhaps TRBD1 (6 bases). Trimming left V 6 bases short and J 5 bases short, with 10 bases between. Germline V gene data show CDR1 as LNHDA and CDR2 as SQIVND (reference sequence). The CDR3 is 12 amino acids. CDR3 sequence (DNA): TGTGCCAGTAGCCCTACAGGGTATGGCTACACCTTC. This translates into CASSPTGYGYTF. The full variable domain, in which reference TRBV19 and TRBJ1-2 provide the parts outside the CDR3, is DGGITQSPKYLFRKEGQNVTLSCEQNLNHDAMYWYRQDPGQGLRLIYYSQIVNDFQKGDIAEGYSVSREKKESFPLTVTSAQKNPTAFYLCASSPTGYGYTFGSGTRLTVV.

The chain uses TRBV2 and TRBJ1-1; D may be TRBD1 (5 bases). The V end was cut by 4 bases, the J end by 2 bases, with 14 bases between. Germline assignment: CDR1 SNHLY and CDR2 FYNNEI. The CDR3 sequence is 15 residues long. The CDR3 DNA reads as TGTGCCAGCAGTGCGGTCGGACACATCAACACTGAAGCTTTCTTT. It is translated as CASSAVGHINTEAFF.

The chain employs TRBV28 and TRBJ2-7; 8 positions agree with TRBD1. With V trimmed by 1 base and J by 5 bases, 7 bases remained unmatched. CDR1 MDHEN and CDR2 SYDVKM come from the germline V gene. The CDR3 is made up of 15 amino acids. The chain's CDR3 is CASSLFGQGRDEQYF. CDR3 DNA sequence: TGTGCCAGCAGTTTATTCGGACAGGGTCGGGACGAGCAGTACTTC.

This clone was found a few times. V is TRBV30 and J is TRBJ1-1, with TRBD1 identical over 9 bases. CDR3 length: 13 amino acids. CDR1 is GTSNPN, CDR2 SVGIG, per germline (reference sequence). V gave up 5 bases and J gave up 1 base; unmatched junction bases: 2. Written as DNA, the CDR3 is TGTGCCTGGGACAGGGGGGAGAACACTGAAGCTTTCTTT. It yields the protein CAWDRGENTEAFF.

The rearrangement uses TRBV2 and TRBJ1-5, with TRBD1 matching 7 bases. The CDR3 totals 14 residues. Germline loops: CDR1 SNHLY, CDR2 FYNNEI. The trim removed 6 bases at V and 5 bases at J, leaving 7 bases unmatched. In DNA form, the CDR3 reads TGTGCCAGCAGCTCTGACAGGGATTATCAGCCCCAGCATTTT. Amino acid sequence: CASSSDRDYQPQHF.

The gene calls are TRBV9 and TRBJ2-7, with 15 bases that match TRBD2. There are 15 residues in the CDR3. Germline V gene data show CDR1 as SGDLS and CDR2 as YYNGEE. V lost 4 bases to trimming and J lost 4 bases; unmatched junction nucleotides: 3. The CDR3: CASSPGTSGGYEQYF. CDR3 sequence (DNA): TGTGCCAGCAGCCCAGGGACTAGCGGGGGGTACGAGCAGTACTTC.

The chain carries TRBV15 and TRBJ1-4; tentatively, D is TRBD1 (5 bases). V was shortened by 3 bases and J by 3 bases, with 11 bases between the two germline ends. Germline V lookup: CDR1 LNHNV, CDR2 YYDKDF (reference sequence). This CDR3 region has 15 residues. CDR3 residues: CATSSPGAANEKLFF. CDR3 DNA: TGTGCCACCAGCAGTCCTGGGGCAGCTAATGAAAAACTGTTTTTT.

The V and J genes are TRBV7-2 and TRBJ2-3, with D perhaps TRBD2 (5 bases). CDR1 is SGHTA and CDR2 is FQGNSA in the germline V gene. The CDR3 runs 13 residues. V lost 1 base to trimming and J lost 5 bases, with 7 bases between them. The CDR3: CASSLVRGDTQYF. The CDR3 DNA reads TGTGCCAGCAGCTTAGTTCGGGGAGATACGCAGTATTTT.

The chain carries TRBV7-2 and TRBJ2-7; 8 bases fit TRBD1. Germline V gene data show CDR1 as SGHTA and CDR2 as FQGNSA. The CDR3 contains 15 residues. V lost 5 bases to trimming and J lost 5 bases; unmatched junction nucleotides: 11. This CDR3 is CASSTWTGLENEQYF. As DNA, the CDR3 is TGTGCCAGCAGCACTTGGACAGGGTTAGAGAACGAGCAGTACTTC.

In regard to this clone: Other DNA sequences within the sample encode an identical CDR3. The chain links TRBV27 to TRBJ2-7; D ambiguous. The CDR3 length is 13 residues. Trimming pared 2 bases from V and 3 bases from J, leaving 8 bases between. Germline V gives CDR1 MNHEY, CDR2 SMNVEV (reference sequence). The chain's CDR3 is CASSLGLSYEQYF. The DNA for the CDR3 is TGTGCCAGCAGTTTAGGTCTAAGCTACGAGCAGTACTTC.

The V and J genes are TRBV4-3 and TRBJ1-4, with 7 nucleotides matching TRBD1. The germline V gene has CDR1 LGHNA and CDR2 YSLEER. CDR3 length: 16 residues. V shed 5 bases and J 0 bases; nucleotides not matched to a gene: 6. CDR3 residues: CASSWGTAPTNEKLFF. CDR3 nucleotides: TGCGCCAGCAGCTGGGGGACAGCCCCAACTAATGAAAAACTGTTTTTT.

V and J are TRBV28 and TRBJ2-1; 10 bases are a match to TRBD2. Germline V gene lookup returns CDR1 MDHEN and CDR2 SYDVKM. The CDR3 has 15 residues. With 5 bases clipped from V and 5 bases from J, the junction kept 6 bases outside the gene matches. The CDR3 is CASSKTSGLDNEQFF. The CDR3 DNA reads TGTGCCAGCAGTAAGACTAGCGGGTTAGACAATGAGCAGTTCTTC.

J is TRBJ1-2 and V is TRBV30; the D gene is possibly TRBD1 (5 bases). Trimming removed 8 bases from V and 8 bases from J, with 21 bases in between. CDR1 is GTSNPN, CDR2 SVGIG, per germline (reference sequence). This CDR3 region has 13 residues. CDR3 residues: CAGPRDSKSGYTF. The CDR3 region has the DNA TGTGCCGGCCCCCGGGACTCCAAGAGCGGCTACACCTTC.

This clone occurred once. The CDR3 coding sequence is TGTGCCAGCAGCTTGGAGCTAGACACAGATACGCAGTATTTT. Translation gives CASSLELDTDTQYF. V and J are TRBV5-4 and TRBJ2-3; D is uncertain. Germline loops: CDR1 SGHNT, CDR2 YYREEE (reference sequence). The CDR3 is 14 residues long. Trimming removed 0 bases at V and 2 bases at J, with 7 bases between.

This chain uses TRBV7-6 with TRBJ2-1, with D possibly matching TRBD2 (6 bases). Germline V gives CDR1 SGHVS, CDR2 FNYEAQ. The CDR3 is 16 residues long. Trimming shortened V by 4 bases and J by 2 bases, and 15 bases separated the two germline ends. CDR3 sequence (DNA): TGTGCCAGCAGCTCAGCCGGGACTCCAGCCTACAATGAGCAGTTCTTC. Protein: CASSSAGTPAYNEQFF.

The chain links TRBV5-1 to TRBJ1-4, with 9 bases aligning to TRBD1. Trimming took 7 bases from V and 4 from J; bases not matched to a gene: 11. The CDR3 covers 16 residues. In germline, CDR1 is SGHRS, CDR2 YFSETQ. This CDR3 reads CASAPGQGLSNEKLFF. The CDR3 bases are TGCGCCAGCGCCCCGGGACAGGGCCTTAGTAATGAAAAACTGTTTTTT.

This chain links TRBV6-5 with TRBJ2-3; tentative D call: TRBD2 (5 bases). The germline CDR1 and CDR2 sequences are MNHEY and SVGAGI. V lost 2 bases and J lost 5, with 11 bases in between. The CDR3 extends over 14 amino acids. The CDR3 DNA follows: TGTGCCAGCAGTTACGGAGGTGAGGTAGATACGCAGTATTTT. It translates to CASSYGGEVDTQYF.

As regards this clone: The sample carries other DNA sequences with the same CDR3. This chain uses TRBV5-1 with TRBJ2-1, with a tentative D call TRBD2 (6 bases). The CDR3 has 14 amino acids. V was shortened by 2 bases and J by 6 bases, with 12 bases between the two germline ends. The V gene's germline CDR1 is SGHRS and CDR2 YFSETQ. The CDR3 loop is CASSLAGDSNEQFF. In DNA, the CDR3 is TGCGCCAGCAGCTTAGCGGGTGACAGCAATGAGCAGTTCTTC.

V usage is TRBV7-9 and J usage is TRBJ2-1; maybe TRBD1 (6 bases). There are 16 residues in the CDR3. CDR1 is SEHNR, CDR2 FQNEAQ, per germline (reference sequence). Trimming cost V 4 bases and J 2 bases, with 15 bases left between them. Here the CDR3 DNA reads TGTGCCAGCAGCTACGCTGGGACACACCCCTACAATGAGCAGTTCTTC. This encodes CASSYAGTHPYNEQFF.

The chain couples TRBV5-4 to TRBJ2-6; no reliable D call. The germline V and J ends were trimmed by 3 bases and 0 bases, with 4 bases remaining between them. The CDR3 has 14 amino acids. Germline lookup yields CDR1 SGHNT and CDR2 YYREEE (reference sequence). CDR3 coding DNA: TGTGCCAGCAGCTGGAGCTCTGGGGCCAACGTCCTGACTTTC. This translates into CASSWSSGANVLTF.

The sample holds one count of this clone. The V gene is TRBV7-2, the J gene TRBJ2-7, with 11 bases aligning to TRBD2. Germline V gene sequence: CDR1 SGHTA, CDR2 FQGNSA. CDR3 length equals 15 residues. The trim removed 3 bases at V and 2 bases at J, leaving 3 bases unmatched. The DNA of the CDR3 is TGTGCCAGCAGCTTCACTAGCGGGAGCCCCTACGAGCAGTACTTC. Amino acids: CASSFTSGSPYEQYF.